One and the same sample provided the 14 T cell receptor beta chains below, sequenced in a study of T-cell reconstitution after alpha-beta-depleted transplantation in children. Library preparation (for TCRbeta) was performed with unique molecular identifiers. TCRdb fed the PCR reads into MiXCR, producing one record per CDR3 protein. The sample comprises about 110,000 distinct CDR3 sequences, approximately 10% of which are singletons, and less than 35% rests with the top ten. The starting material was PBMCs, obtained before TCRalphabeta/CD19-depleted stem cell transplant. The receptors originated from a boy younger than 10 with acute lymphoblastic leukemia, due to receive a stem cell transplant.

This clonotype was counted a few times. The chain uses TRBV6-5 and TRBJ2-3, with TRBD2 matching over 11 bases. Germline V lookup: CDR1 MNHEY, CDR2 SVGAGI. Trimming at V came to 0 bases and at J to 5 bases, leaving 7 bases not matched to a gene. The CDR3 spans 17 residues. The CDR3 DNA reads TGTGCCAGCAGTTACTCCCCGACTAGCGGGAACCTAGATACGCAGTATTTT. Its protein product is CASSYSPTSGNLDTQYF.

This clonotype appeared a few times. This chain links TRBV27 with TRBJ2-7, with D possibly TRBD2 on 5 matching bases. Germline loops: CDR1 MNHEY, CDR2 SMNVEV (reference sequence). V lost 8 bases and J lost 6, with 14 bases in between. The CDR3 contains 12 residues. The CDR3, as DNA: TGTGCCAGCGGTGACGGGGTAGGCGAGCAGTACTTC. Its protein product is CASGDGVGEQYF.

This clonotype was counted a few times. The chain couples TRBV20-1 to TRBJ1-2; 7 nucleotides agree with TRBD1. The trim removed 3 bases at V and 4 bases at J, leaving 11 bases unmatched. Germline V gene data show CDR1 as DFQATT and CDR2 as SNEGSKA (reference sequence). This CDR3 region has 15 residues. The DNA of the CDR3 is TGCAGTGCTAGGCCGACAGGGCGCCCTAGCTATGGCTACACCTTC. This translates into CSARPTGRPSYGYTF.

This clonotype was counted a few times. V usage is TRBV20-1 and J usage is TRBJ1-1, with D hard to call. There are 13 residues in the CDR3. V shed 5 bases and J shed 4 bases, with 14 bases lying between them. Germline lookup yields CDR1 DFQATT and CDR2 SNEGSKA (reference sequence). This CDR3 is CSAPTAWGTEAFF. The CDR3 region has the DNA TGCAGTGCTCCCACTGCTTGGGGCACTGAAGCTTTCTTT.

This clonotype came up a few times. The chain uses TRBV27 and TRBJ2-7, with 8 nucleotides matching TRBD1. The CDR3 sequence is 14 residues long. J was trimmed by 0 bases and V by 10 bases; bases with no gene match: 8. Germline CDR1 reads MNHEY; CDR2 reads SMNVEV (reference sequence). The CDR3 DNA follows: TGTGCCACCGCCCGGACAGGGTACTCCTACGAGCAGTACTTC. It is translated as CATARTGYSYEQYF.

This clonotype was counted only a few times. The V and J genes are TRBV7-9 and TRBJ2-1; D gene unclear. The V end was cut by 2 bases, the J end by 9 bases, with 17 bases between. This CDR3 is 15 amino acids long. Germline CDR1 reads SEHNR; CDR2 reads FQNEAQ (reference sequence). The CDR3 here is CASSLRSTLGSEQFF. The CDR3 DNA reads TGTGCCAGCAGCTTAAGATCCACCTTAGGAAGTGAGCAGTTCTTC. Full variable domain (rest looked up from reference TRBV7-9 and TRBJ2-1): DTGVSQNPRHKITKRGQNVTFRCDPISEHNRLYWYRQTLGQGPEFLTYFQNEAQLEKSRLLSDRFSAERPKGSFSTLEIQRTEQGDSAMYLCASSLRSTLGSEQFFGPGTRLTVL.

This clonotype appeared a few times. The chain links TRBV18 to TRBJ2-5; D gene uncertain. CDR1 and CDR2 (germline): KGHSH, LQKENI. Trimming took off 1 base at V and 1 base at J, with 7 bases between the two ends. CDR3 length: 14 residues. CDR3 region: CASSPQASQETQYF. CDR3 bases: TGTGCCAGCTCACCACAGGCCTCCCAAGAGACCCAGTACTTC.

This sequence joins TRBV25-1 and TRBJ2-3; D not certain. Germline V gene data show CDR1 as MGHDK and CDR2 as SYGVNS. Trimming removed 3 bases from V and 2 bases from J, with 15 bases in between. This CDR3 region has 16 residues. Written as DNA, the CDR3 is TGTGCCAGCAGTGACCGGGCAAAGGCCCACACAGATACGCAGTATTTT. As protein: CASSDRAKAHTDTQYF.

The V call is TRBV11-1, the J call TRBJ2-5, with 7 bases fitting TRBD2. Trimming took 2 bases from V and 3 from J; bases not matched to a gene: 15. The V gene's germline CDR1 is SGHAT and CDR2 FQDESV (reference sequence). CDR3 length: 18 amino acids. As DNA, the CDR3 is TGTGCCAGCAGCTTATTGTCGGGAGGTCGATTATTTAAAGAGACCCAGTACTTC. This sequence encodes CASSLLSGGRLFKETQYF.

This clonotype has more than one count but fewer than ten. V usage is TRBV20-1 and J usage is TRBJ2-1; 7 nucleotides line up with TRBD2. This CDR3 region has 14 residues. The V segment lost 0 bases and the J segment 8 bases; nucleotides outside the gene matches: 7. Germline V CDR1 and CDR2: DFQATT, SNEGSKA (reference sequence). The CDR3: CSARESREWYEQFF. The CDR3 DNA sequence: TGCAGTGCTAGAGAATCGCGGGAGTGGTATGAGCAGTTCTTC.

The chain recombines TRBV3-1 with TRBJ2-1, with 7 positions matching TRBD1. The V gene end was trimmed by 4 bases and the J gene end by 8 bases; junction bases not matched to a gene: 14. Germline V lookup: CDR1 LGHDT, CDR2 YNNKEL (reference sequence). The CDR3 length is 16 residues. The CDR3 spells CASSPQTGDYGDEQFF. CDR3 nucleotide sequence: TGTGCCAGCAGCCCGCAAACAGGGGATTACGGCGATGAGCAGTTCTTC.

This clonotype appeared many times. This chain's CDR3 is CASSPFYATDTQYF. For the CDR3, the DNA is TGCGCCAGCAGCCCTTTCTACGCTACAGATACGCAGTATTTT. The rearrangement joins TRBV5-1 to TRBJ2-3; D gene uncertain. The germline CDR1 and CDR2 sequences are SGHRS and YFSETQ. The CDR3 is 14 residues long. V was shortened by 4 bases and J by 3 bases, with 12 bases between the two germline ends.

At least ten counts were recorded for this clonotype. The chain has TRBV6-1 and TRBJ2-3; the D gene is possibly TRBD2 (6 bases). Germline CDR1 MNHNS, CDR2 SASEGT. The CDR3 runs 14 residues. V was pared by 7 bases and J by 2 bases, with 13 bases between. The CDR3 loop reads CASNRLVVTDTQYF. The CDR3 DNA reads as TGTGCCAGCAACCGACTAGTTGTCACAGATACGCAGTATTTT.

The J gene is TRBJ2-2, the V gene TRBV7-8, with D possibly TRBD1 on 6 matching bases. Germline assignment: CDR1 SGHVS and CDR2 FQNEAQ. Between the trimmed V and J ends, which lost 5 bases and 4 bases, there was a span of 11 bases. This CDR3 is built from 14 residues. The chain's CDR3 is CASSLPGVTGELFF. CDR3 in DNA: TGTGCCAGCAGCCTTCCAGGGGTCACCGGGGAGCTGTTTTTT.